This T cell receptor beta chain is drawn from a study of T-cell reconstitution after alpha-beta-depleted transplantation in children (TCRdb year 2016). For context, the study as a whole: T-cell immune reconstitution after TCRalphabeta/CD19-depleted allogeneic hematopoietic cell transplantation in children was quantitatively tracked in the study by means of TCR repertoire profiling.

According to the germline V gene, CDR1 reads SGHRS and CDR2 reads YFSETQ. The CDR3 spans 14 residues, from the cysteine through the phenylalanine. Of the read, only the CDR3 DNA is kept; its 42 bases are in frame from base 1. Between the V and J ends, shortened by 4 bases and 6 bases respectively, the junction contains 15 bases. Points on this clonotype: The antigen it binds to is not known. No base quality information exists; no much larger clone differs at one position.

To prepare the library, PCR was applied. The data were produced on an Illumina HiSeq 2500. To normalize quantification of the TCRbeta repertoire, the TCR libraries were built with molecular barcoding that relied on unique molecular identifiers. The public reads were reanalyzed by TCRdb: fastp trimming at Q25, MiXCR alignment, in-frame beta chains only. Identical CDR3 protein sequences are pooled into one entry, listed with their most common genes and DNA. The sample profile shows roughly 500,000 distinct CDR3 sequences; approximately 32% of them were found once. The ten largest clones take up roughly 2.5% of the sample.

The sequence came from a human donor who donated a stem cell graft to a child with aplastic anemia. Source: PBMCs from the stem cell graft donor, taken from the stem cell graft. The V gene is TRBV5-1 and the J gene is TRBJ2-3; the D gene is perhaps TRBD2, from 8 matching bases. The nucleotides read TGCGCCAGCAGCCTTAGCGGGACAGCGGATACGCAGTATTTT. It is translated as CASSLSGTADTQYF. This CDR3, with the reference TRBV5-1 and TRBJ2-3 proteins standing in past its ends, gives the full variable domain KAGVTQTPRYLIKTRGQQVTLSCSPISGHRSVSWYQQTPGQGLQFLFEYFSETQRNKGNFPGRFSGRQFSNSRSEMNVSTLELGDSALYLCASSLSGTADTQYFGPGTRLTVL.